This T cell receptor (beta chain) was identified during a study of blood T cell repertoires in COVID-19. Study information: Acute-phase and convalescent COVID-19 samples originated in the United States, Italy and Spain.

CDR1 SEHNR and CDR2 FQNEAQ come from the germline V gene (reference sequence). CDR3 size: 14 residues. Trimming shortened V by 2 bases and J by 6 bases, and 12 bases separated the two germline ends. In the authors' methods: By means of reference gene primer amplification, nucleated cell counts were estimated. This table comes from immunoSEQ multiplex PCR, and its TCRdb copy is limited to in-frame clones, with some not included. V and J calls plus clone size are reproduced from that table; the DNA served to infer D and trimming. Here the sample spans approximately 280,000 clones, roughly 85% being singletons.

This TCR derives from a man aged 50 or older with active or convalescent COVID-19. Source material: peripheral blood. The J gene is TRBJ2-3, the V gene TRBV7-9; tentative D call: TRBD1 (6 bases). In nucleotides, the CDR3 is TGTGCCAGCAGCTTACAGGGGCCTCCGGATACGCAGTATTTT. It encodes CASSLQGPPDTQYF.